These 6 T cell receptor beta chains were all obtained from the same sample, sequenced in a study of shared clonotypes between healthy human individuals. Data came from immunoSEQ multiplex PCR; TCRdb stores just in-frame clones and leaves some out. Of 2 million to 2.5 million clones in the sample, 95% are singletons; the top ten hold less than 0.15%. The sequencing input was naive CD4+ T cells sorted from blood. The subset here: CD45RA+ positively selected. The receptors shown here come from a man between 18 and 35 years old in good health.

The V and J genes are TRBV11-2 and TRBJ2-7; 8 bases match TRBD1. In germline, CDR1 is SGHAT, CDR2 FQNNGV. Unmatched junction bases numbered 5, after V lost 5 bases and J lost 2 bases. This CDR3 contains 14 residues. The CDR3 sequence: CASSVPQGAYEQYF. In DNA, the CDR3 is TGTGCCAGCAGCGTCCCACAGGGGGCCTACGAGCAGTACTTC.

This chain uses TRBV5-1 with TRBJ1-2; D is unclear. CDR1 and CDR2 (germline): SGHRS, YFSETQ. The CDR3 sequence is 15 residues long. Trimming removed 0 bases from V and 7 bases from J, with 16 bases in between. The CDR3 here is CASSLEGRPEGGYTF. The CDR3 region has the DNA TGCGCCAGCAGCTTGGAAGGCAGGCCCGAAGGTGGCTACACCTTC. Looking up the rest from reference TRBV5-1 and TRBJ1-2 gives the full variable domain: KAGVTQTPRYLIKTRGQQVTLSCSPISGHRSVSWYQQTPGQGLQFLFEYFSETQRNKGNFPGRFSGRQFSNSRSEMNVSTLELGDSALYLCASSLEGRPEGGYTFGSGTRLTVV.

The chain carries TRBV19 and TRBJ1-3; no definite D call. Germline V gene sequence: CDR1 LNHDA, CDR2 SQIVND (reference sequence). Trimming pared 3 bases from V and 2 bases from J, leaving 11 bases between. This CDR3 spans 15 amino acids. CDR3 region: CASSMAGGTGNTIYF. In nucleotides, the CDR3 is TGTGCCAGTAGTATGGCGGGAGGGACTGGAAACACCATATATTTT.

The chain joins TRBV4-3 to TRBJ2-2, with TRBD2 as a possible D gene (5 bases). Trimming removed 2 bases from V and 7 bases from J, with 17 bases in between. CDR3 length: 16 amino acids. Germline CDR1 LGHNA, CDR2 YSLEER. The CDR3 spells CASSQNGGSFGGELFF. For the CDR3, the DNA is TGCGCCAGCAGCCAAAACGGCGGGTCCTTCGGCGGGGAGCTGTTTTTT.

This chain links TRBV4-3 with TRBJ1-3, with a tentative D call TRBD1 (5 bases). The CDR3 has 16 amino acids. V gave up 1 base and J gave up 2 bases, with 12 bases separating them. The germline V gene encodes CDR1 LGHNA and CDR2 YSLEER. CDR3 in DNA: TGCGCCAGCAGCCAAGTTCCTGTGGGGGCTGGAAACACCATATATTTT. This codes for CASSQVPVGAGNTIYF.

This clone appeared once. The J gene is TRBJ1-5, the V gene TRBV28; no firm D call. Germline values: CDR1 MDHEN, CDR2 SYDVKM. CDR3 length: 12 amino acids. V was pared by 7 bases and J by 2 bases, with 6 bases between. CDR3 loop: CASKRGNQPQHF. CDR3 DNA sequence: TGTGCCAGCAAAAGGGGCAATCAGCCCCAGCATTTT.